This TCR beta chain appears in the sequencing data of a study of yellow fever vaccine responses in identical twins. This clonotype was picked up a small number of times. What it binds is not known. TCRdb recomputed calls from the RT-PCR reads with MiXCR, one row per CDR3 protein. The table shows about 19,000 distinct CDR3 sequences, with roughly 70% occurring only once. Overall study results and limits: Vaccine-induced T cell responses in twins were reportedly observed to appear partly convergent, partly personalized.

Per the germline V gene, CDR1 is LGHDT and CDR2 is YNNKEL (reference sequence). The CDR3 spans 13 residues. V lost 1 base, J lost 12 bases, and 13 bases lay in between. The receptor was isolated from a woman aged 18-29 years who received the yellow fever vaccine. Sequences were derived from T cells from blood (PBMCs), unsorted or a sorted subset (not recorded which), sampled before or after yellow fever vaccination (not recorded which). This chain connects TRBV3-1 to TRBJ2-1, with D uncertain. The CDR3 DNA sequence: TGTGCCAGCAGCCAAGTAACACTGGAAGGGCAGTTCTTC. Translation: CASSQVTLEGQFF.